These 12 T cell receptor beta chains came from one sample sequenced in a study of T cell repertoires in cytomegalovirus infection. These receptors lack a known antigen. TCRdb processed the reads anew with MiXCR; each CDR3 protein has one entry. The sample yields 75,000 to 100,000 distinct CDR3 sequences, around 49% seen once. Sequences were derived from CD8+ T cells from cultured PBMCs, sampled from culture after CMV antigen stimulation. The source of these receptors is a human donor in good health (CMV status not recorded). Some clones in this sample may be carry-over from other donors' samples.

J is TRBJ1-1 and V is TRBV6-6; no reliable D call. The length of the CDR3 is 14 residues. With 6 bases removed from V and 0 bases from J, the gap between germline ends came to 11 bases. Germline lookup yields CDR1 MNHNY and CDR2 SVGAGI (reference sequence). CDR3 loop: CASRSGGLNTEAFF. The CDR3 nucleotides are TGTGCCAGCAGATCGGGAGGTCTGAACACTGAAGCTTTCTTT.

The CDR3 DNA sequence: TGTGCCAGCAGCGGGACAGGGGGCGCGTTGGTCAATGGCTACACCTTC. Its translation: CASSGTGGALVNGYTF. This sequence joins TRBV7-3 and TRBJ1-2; TRBD1 matches 12 bases. The CDR3 is made up of 16 amino acids. With V trimmed by 5 bases and J by 6 bases, 10 bases remained unmatched. Germline-derived CDR1 and CDR2 are SGHTA and FQGTGA.

The sample holds a few counts of this clonotype. The J gene is TRBJ2-1, the V gene TRBV7-8; no firm D call. The V gene's germline CDR1 is SGHVS and CDR2 FQNEAQ. The CDR3 extends over 12 amino acids. V gave up 1 base and J gave up 7 bases, with 5 bases separating them. DNA of the CDR3: TGTGCCAGCAGCTTAGACCGGAATGAGCAGTTCTTC. It yields the protein CASSLDRNEQFF.

The rearrangement links TRBV6-6 to TRBJ1-5, with D possibly TRBD1 on 6 matching bases. Germline V gives CDR1 MNHNY, CDR2 SVGAGI (reference sequence). This CDR3 has 14 amino acids. Trimming shortened V by 5 bases and J by 6 bases, and 14 bases separated the two germline ends. The CDR3, as DNA: TGTGCCAGCAGTACTCAGGGGTTCGGTCAGCCCCAGCATTTT. Translated, it gives CASSTQGFGQPQHF.

V gene TRBV11-1 combines with J gene TRBJ2-5, with TRBD1 matching over 8 bases. This CDR3 contains 13 residues. V shed 4 bases, J shed 7 bases, and the junction held 5 bases outside the gene matches. Germline V CDR1 and CDR2: SGHAT, FQDESV (reference sequence). The CDR3 sequence: CASSSGTGGTQYF. The CDR3 nucleotides read TGTGCCAGCAGCTCCGGGACAGGTGGGACCCAGTACTTC.

The chain employs TRBV19 and TRBJ2-6, with D maybe TRBD1 (5 bases). Trimming stripped 2 bases from V and 6 bases from J, with 11 bases between. Germline V CDR1 and CDR2: LNHDA, SQIVND (reference sequence). The CDR3 spans 15 residues. Here the CDR3 DNA reads TGTGCCAGTAGTATAACAGGATCGGAGGCCAACGTCCTGACTTTC. Protein sequence: CASSITGSEANVLTF.

The rearrangement joins TRBV7-9 to TRBJ1-2; maybe TRBD1 (5 bases). Germline CDR1 SEHNR, CDR2 FQNEAQ (reference sequence). V shed 5 bases and J shed 2 bases, with 15 bases lying between them. The CDR3 has 15 residues. CDR3 sequence (DNA): TGTGCCAGCAGCCCGCCGGGGCGGGACAACTATGGCTACACCTTC. This translates into CASSPPGRDNYGYTF.

The chain combines TRBV27 with TRBJ1-1; TRBD1 matches at 7 bases. V lost 5 bases and J lost 0; bases outside the gene matches: 3. The CDR3 extends over 14 amino acids. Per the germline V gene, CDR1 is MNHEY and CDR2 is SMNVEV (reference sequence). The CDR3 spells CASSKQGMNTEAFF. In DNA form, the CDR3 reads TGTGCCAGCAGTAAACAGGGGATGAACACTGAAGCTTTCTTT.

This clonotype appeared many times. The CDR3 DNA reads TGTGCCAGCAGCTTAGCGTCCGGGGCGCGGATAGTGAGCGAGCAGTACTTC. This translates into CASSLASGARIVSEQYF. The chain employs TRBV7-6 and TRBJ2-7, with D possibly being TRBD1 or TRBD2 (5 bases each). The ends were cut back, 0 bases at V and 6 bases at J, with 21 bases in the middle. In germline, CDR1 is SGHVS, CDR2 FNYEAQ. This CDR3 region has 17 residues.

This clonotype was counted between two and nine times. The chain uses TRBV4-2 and TRBJ1-4; tentative D call: TRBD1 (6 bases). The CDR3 loop spans 16 amino acids. Germline values: CDR1 LGHNA, CDR2 YNFKEQ. V was shortened by 4 bases and J by 7 bases, with 19 bases between the two germline ends. The CDR3 region has the DNA TGTGCCAGCAGCCCGGAGAGGGGGGGCCGGAGTGAAAAACTGTTTTTT. This gives the protein CASSPERGGRSEKLFF.

V and J are TRBV12-3 or TRBV12-4 and TRBJ1-3, with D possibly matching TRBD1 (5 bases). The CDR3 has 15 amino acids. V was pared by 6 bases and J by 0 bases, with 12 bases between. As DNA, the CDR3 is TGTGCCAGCAGCCCGGACACCATCTCTGGAAACACCATATATTTT. This gives the protein CASSPDTISGNTIYF.

The rearrangement joins TRBV7-6 to TRBJ1-1; D remains unclear. V lost 4 bases to trimming and J lost 3 bases, with 9 bases between them. The CDR3 sequence is 13 residues long. CDR1 SGHVS and CDR2 FNYEAQ come from the germline V gene. CDR3 in amino acids: CASSYGPDTEAFF. Written as DNA, the CDR3 is TGTGCCAGCAGCTACGGGCCGGACACTGAAGCTTTCTTT.